One TCR beta chain is described in this entry. The source of the sample is a study of blood T cell repertoires in COVID-19. CDR1 MNHEY and CDR2 SVGAGI come from the germline V gene. V shed 11 bases, J shed 7 bases, and the junction held 14 bases outside the gene matches. The CDR3 sequence is 15 residues long. Using immunoSEQ multiplex PCR, the repertoire was profiled, and TCRdb retains in-frame clones only, with some absent. The table includes 250,000 to 350,000 clones, around 89% detected once. The sequencing sample was made of peripheral blood. The genes are TRBV6-5 and TRBJ1-2; 12 bases match TRBD1. The sequence came from a man aged 30-40 years with acute or convalescent COVID-19. The CDR3 sequence: CALRGGGQGALGYTF. Here the CDR3 DNA reads TGTGCCCTTCGGGGTGGGGGACAGGGGGCGCTTGGCTACACCTTC.